There are many counts of the clone carrying this T cell receptor (beta chain). The V gene lost 2 bases and the J gene lost 0 bases, with 7 bases spanning the gap. The CDR3 runs to 14 residues. Germline V gives CDR1 LNHNV, CDR2 YYDKDF (reference sequence). The sample originates from a study of regulatory T cells in long-lasting Graves disease. Through Arm-PCR of CDR3 regions and iRepertoire HTBI primers, TCR beta libraries were built. TCRdb reanalysed the multiplex PCR reads using MiXCR and keeps one entry per CDR3 protein. The sample records around 480,000 distinct CDR3 sequences, about 16% being singletons. The time point denotes: newly diagnosed GD, antithyroid drugs for less than 3 months. The TCR library was made from RNA extracted from PBMCs. The sample also formed part of further work on T cells in Graves' hyperthyroidism and ophthalmopathy.

The material was peripheral blood mononuclear cells (PBMCs), obtained at new diagnosis, from a patient treated with antithyroid drugs. The chain employs TRBV15 and TRBJ1-1; perhaps TRBD1 as D (5 bases). This receptor was obtained from a woman aged 35-65 years with Graves disease. CDR3 region: CATSRQGVNTEAFF. CDR3 bases: TGTGCCACCAGCAGACAGGGTGTGAACACTGAAGCTTTCTTT.